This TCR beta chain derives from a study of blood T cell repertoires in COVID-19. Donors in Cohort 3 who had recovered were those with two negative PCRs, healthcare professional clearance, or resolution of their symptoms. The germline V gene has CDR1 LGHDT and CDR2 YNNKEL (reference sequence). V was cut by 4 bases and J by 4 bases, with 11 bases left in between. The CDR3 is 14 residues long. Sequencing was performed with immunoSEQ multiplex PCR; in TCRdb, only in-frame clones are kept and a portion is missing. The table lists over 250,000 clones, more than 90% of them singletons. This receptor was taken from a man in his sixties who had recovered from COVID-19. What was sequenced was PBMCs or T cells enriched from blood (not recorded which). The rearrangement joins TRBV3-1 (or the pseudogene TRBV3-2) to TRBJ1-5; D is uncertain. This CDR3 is CASSPGLSNQPQHF. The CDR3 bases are TGTGCCAGCAGCCCGGGATTGTCTAATCAGCCCCAGCATTTT.